Following are 26 T cell receptor beta chains from one sample sequenced in a study of T cells expressing NK-cell markers. Each CDR3 protein gets one entry in TCRdb, which reprocessed the 5' RACE reads and gives no DNA. The sample data list about 460,000 distinct CDR3 sequences. Sequenced material: blood T cells: a sorted CD56 or NKG2C T cell subset, CD4+ or CD8+ T cells, or bulk PBMC T cells (not recorded which). Source of these receptors: a woman in her forties or fifties in good health.

Here the CDR3 reads CASRRGPINSPLHF. This chain connects TRBV13 to TRBJ1-6; TCRdb's D gene call, TRBD1, goes unchecked for lack of DNA. The CDR3 is 14 residues long. Germline V gene data show CDR1 as PRHDT and CDR2 as FYEKMQ (reference sequence). The full variable domain, completed using reference TRBV13 and TRBJ1-6, is AAGVIQSPRHLIKEKRETATLKCYPIPRHDTVYWYQQGPGQDPQFLISFYEKMQSDKGSIPDRFSAQQFSDYHSELNMSSLELGDSALYFCASRRGPINSPLHFGNGTRLTVT.

The V call is TRBV24-1, the J call TRBJ2-1. This CDR3 region has 13 residues. Germline CDR1 and CDR2: KGHDR and SFDVKD. CDR3 sequence: CATCGFPYNEQFF.

This chain joins TRBV7-8 and TRBJ2-5. There are 14 residues in the CDR3. Germline values: CDR1 SGHVS, CDR2 FQNEAQ. The CDR3 loop is CASSLAQAGETQYF.

The chain joins TRBV6-5 to TRBJ1-1; TCRdb lists TRBD1, though no DNA is available to test this call. CDR3 length: 12 residues. Germline CDR1 MNHEY, CDR2 SVGAGI. CDR3 sequence reads: CASSSKRGGAFF.

This sequence joins TRBV12-3 or TRBV12-4 and TRBJ1-4; TCRdb picks TRBD1, but there is no DNA to check that call. There are 15 residues in the CDR3. Here the CDR3 reads CASSSYRGAGEKLFF.

The chain links TRBV5-1 to TRBJ2-2; TCRdb designates TRBD1, a call that cannot be tested without DNA. Germline assignment: CDR1 SGHRS and CDR2 YFSETQ. The CDR3 consists of 16 residues. This chain's CDR3 is CASSLRTGMNTGELFF.

The chain recombines TRBV12-3 or TRBV12-4 with TRBJ2-3; the D call of TRBD1 rests on TCRdb alone, since no DNA is present to check it. The CDR3 contains 16 residues. This CDR3 reads CASTWTGGKVADTQYF.

The chain employs TRBV9 and TRBJ2-2; TCRdb's D call of TRBD1 is untestable without DNA. CDR3 length: 18 residues. Germline V gene data show CDR1 as SGDLS and CDR2 as YYNGEE. This chain's CDR3 is CASSVKQGVGSGTGELFF.

V usage is TRBV5-1 and J usage is TRBJ2-3; TCRdb's D call, TRBD2, is unchecked because there is no DNA. CDR1 SGHRS and CDR2 YFSETQ come from the germline V gene. This CDR3 is built from 12 residues. Here the CDR3 reads CASSAGTDTQYF.

The chain's CDR3 is CATSPDFYTGELFF. The V call is TRBV24-1, the J call TRBJ2-2; without DNA, the TCRdb call of TRBD2 cannot be checked. Per germline, CDR1 KGHDR and CDR2 SFDVKD. This CDR3 comprises 14 residues.

The chain has TRBV9 and TRBJ2-1; TCRdb's D gene call, TRBD2, goes unchecked for lack of DNA. The germline V gene has CDR1 SGDLS and CDR2 YYNGEE. The CDR3 runs to 15 residues. CDR3 region: CASSSLAGTYNEQFF.

The CDR3 here is CASSLAINSYEQYF. This chain connects TRBV7-2 to TRBJ2-7. CDR3 size: 14 residues. CDR1 SGHTA and CDR2 FQGNSA come from the germline V gene.

The chain uses TRBV5-1 and TRBJ2-3; TCRdb outputs TRBD2, but without DNA this stays unchecked. The CDR3 runs to 15 residues. Per germline, CDR1 SGHRS and CDR2 YFSETQ. This chain's CDR3 is CASSLERERTDTQYF.

V and J are TRBV19 and TRBJ1-5; with no DNA, the TCRdb D assignment of TRBD1 cannot be verified. In germline, CDR1 is LNHDA, CDR2 SQIVND (reference sequence). This CDR3 contains 17 residues. CDR3 residues: CATMDRPLPGSNQPQHF.

This chain links TRBV6-5 with TRBJ2-1; TCRdb lists TRBD1, though no DNA is available to test this call. Germline V lookup: CDR1 MNHEY, CDR2 SVGAGI. The CDR3 is 12 residues long. The CDR3 protein is CASSTGGNEQFF.

The CDR3 sequence: CATSDGSRDTQYF. The rearrangement joins TRBV24-1 to TRBJ2-3; the D gene TCRdb calls, TRBD2, cannot be checked with no DNA. Germline V gene sequence: CDR1 KGHDR, CDR2 SFDVKD. The CDR3 extends over 13 amino acids.

J is TRBJ2-5 and V is TRBV12-3 or TRBV12-4; TCRdb proposes TRBD1, but this gene call is untestable without DNA. This CDR3 spans 13 amino acids. CDR3 in amino acids: CASSLGGAETQYF.

The chain is built from TRBV9 and TRBJ2-1; absent DNA, TCRdb's TRBD2 call cannot be checked. This CDR3 is built from 15 residues. Looked up from germline, CDR1 is SGDLS and CDR2 is YYNGEE. Here the CDR3 reads CASSVGGTTIGEQFF.

The chain combines TRBV10-3 with TRBJ2-5; TCRdb picks TRBD1, but there is no DNA to check that call. The length of the CDR3 is 17 residues. Germline V gene lookup returns CDR1 ENHRY and CDR2 SYGVKD. CDR3 sequence reads: CAISESTSGGIQETQYF.

This chain links TRBV6-2 or TRBV6-3 with TRBJ2-1; the D call of TRBD1 rests on TCRdb alone, since no DNA is present to check it. This CDR3 contains 18 residues. CDR1 and CDR2 from the germline V gene are MNHEY and SVGEGT. CDR3 amino acids: CASSYAPPGTGSYNEQFF.

CDR3: CSARGQGAGSNQPQHF. The chain couples TRBV20-1 to TRBJ1-5; the TCRdb D gene call, TRBD1, has no DNA to confirm it. Germline lookup yields CDR1 DFQATT and CDR2 SNEGSKA (reference sequence). This CDR3 has 16 amino acids.

The V and J genes are TRBV5-6 and TRBJ2-2; as DNA is missing, the TRBD1 call by TCRdb cannot be tested. There are 18 residues in the CDR3. Germline V gene sequence: CDR1 SGHDT, CDR2 YYEEEE. The CDR3 loop is CASSLFLGANANTGELFF.

The genes are TRBV7-8 and TRBJ2-3; the D gene TCRdb calls, TRBD2, cannot be checked with no DNA. This CDR3 has 17 residues. The germline gives CDR1 SGHVS, CDR2 FQNEAQ. CDR3 sequence: CASSTRDSGYSTDTQYF.

The chain recombines TRBV2 with TRBJ2-1; TCRdb returns TRBD2, unconfirmable since there is no DNA. The CDR3 covers 14 residues. Germline assignment: CDR1 SNHLY and CDR2 FYNNEI. The CDR3: CATLSGSSYNEQFF.

The J gene is TRBJ2-7, the V gene TRBV1; TCRdb outputs TRBD2, but without DNA this stays unchecked. TRBV1 is designated a pseudogene. The CDR3 has 15 amino acids. Here the CDR3 reads CTSSQGNGITYEQYF.

The chain couples TRBV11-2 to TRBJ2-5; lacking DNA, the TRBD2 call made by TCRdb goes unchecked. CDR1 is SGHAT and CDR2 is FQNNGV in the germline V gene. This CDR3 has 16 amino acids. The CDR3 region is CASSMGLAGVSETQYF.